This T cell receptor beta chain was sequenced during a study of naive and memory T cell subsets. Study conclusions and caveats: Gini index rose across naive, CM, EM and EMRA in CD4 and CD8. Naive and memory subsets had different power law exponents for TCR abundance. Especially in CD8 cells, naive repertoires contained a few larger clonotypes, possibly CD45RA-re-expressing memory cells.

CD4 T cells were positively selected, then CD8 T cells from the CD4-negative fraction. V was trimmed by 3 bases and J by 5 bases, leaving 11 bases between them. CDR3 size: 13 residues. This clonotype was observed a handful of times. Its antigen is undetermined. Two oligonucleotides, mixed equimolar, formed the beta constant-region primer covering TRBC1 and TRBC2. The ligated cDNA underwent four PCR rounds using SP2 and nested alpha and beta constant-region primers. TCRdb processed the UMI-ligation and nested PCR reads anew with MiXCR; each CDR3 protein has one entry. The sample yields approximately 150,000 distinct CDR3 sequences, approximately 24% seen once.

Sequencing was carried out using naive CD4+ T cells from blood. The TCR was taken from a human donor in good health. This chain uses TRBV12-3 or TRBV12-4 with TRBJ2-7; tentatively, D is TRBD1 (5 bases). The CDR3 spells CASSLFQGHEQYF. The CDR3 DNA follows: TGTGCCAGCAGTTTGTTCCAGGGCCACGAGCAGTACTTC.